This passage covers 14 T cell receptor beta chains from one sample sequenced in a study of cytomegalovirus exposure and HLA in healthy donors. PCR was performed using 60 Vbeta and 13 Jbeta primers. Sequencing used immunoSEQ multiplex PCR; TCRdb keeps in-frame clones, though not all of them. The table records about 140,000 clones, 70% to 80% of them present only once. Sequencing input: PBMCs. Receptor source: a female donor in good health and CMV-seronegative.

The chain carries TRBV5-5 and TRBJ1-5, with D hard to call. The germline gives CDR1 SGHKS, CDR2 YYEKEE (reference sequence). The CDR3 loop spans 14 amino acids. The V and J ends lost 6 bases and 0 bases respectively, with 10 bases between them. In DNA, the CDR3 is TGTGCCAGCACCGAGGCGTATAGCAATCAGCCCCAGCATTTT. Translation gives CASTEAYSNQPQHF.

This sequence joins TRBV7-6 and TRBJ2-5; D possibly corresponds to TRBD2 (5 bases). V was shortened by 3 bases and J by 7 bases, with 12 bases between the two germline ends. Germline values: CDR1 SGHVS, CDR2 FNYEAQ. This CDR3 comprises 13 residues. CDR3 nucleotides: TGTGCCAGCAGCTTCGACACACTAGGGACCCAGTACTTC. Translating gives CASSFDTLGTQYF.

This clone was detected only once. V usage is TRBV12-5 and J usage is TRBJ2-7, with D unclear. CDR1 and CDR2 from the germline V gene are LGHNT and FRNRAP. V lost 5 bases to trimming and J lost 3 bases, with 5 bases between them. This CDR3 has 11 residues. In DNA form, the CDR3 reads TGTGCTAGTGGTCCCGGCTACGAGCAGTACTTC. This codes for CASGPGYEQYF.

This CDR3 is CASREAHRELSYEQYF. The CDR3 bases are TGTGCCAGCAGAGAAGCCCACAGGGAACTCTCCTACGAGCAGTACTTC. The J gene is TRBJ2-7, the V gene TRBV21-1; TRBD1 reflects the table's D call only, with no check against the DNA. TRBV21-1 is a pseudogene segment. The CDR3 consists of 16 residues.

The CDR3, as DNA: TGTGCCAGCAGCTTGGAGCCACCGATGCTTAAACCGCAGTACTTC. Protein: CASSLEPPMLKPQYF. The chain combines TRBV5-4 with TRBJ2-7; D uncertain. The CDR3 has 15 residues. Per germline, CDR1 SGHNT and CDR2 YYREEE (reference sequence). V was pared by 0 bases and J by 9 bases, with 19 bases between.

The chain combines TRBV7-9 with TRBJ2-7; D possibly corresponds to TRBD1 (6 bases). The CDR3 covers 14 residues. V lost 6 bases to trimming and J lost 3 bases, with 15 bases between them. Germline-derived CDR1 and CDR2 are SEHNR and FQNEAQ (reference sequence). CDR3: CASSSTGILYEQYF. DNA for the CDR3: TGTGCCAGCAGTTCTACAGGGATACTCTACGAGCAGTACTTC. Combining the CDR3 with reference TRBV7-9 and TRBJ2-7 gives the whole variable domain DTGVSQNPRHKITKRGQNVTFRCDPISEHNRLYWYRQTLGQGPEFLTYFQNEAQLEKSRLLSDRFSAERPKGSFSTLEIQRTEQGDSAMYLCASSSTGILYEQYFGPGTRLTVT.

The table lists this clone with a count of one. CDR3 amino acids: CASSPGQGPEQYF. CDR3 DNA sequence: TGTGCCAGTAGCCCGGGACAGGGACCCGAGCAGTACTTC. The J gene is TRBJ2-7, the V gene TRBV19; 9 positions match TRBD1. The germline V gene encodes CDR1 LNHDA and CDR2 SQIVND (reference sequence). This CDR3 is 13 amino acids long. The J segment lost 6 bases and the V segment lost 6 bases, leaving 6 bases of the junction unmatched.

V is TRBV6-1 and J is TRBJ2-5, with D possibly being TRBD2 (6 bases). CDR1 is MNHNS and CDR2 is SASEGT in the germline V gene. Trimming cost V 5 bases and J 2 bases, with 12 bases left between them. CDR3 length equals 14 residues. CDR3 coding DNA: TGTGCCAGCAGTCCGAGCGGGCCTCAAGAGACCCAGTACTTC. Its translation: CASSPSGPQETQYF.

The genes are TRBV9 and TRBJ2-7, with D perhaps TRBD1 (5 bases). Looked up from germline, CDR1 is SGDLS and CDR2 is YYNGEE. There are 14 residues in the CDR3. Trimming stripped 2 bases from V and 5 bases from J, with 14 bases between. This chain's CDR3 is CASSVSNRHNEQYF. As DNA, the CDR3 is TGTGCCAGCAGCGTCTCGAACAGGCACAACGAGCAGTACTTC.

This chain uses TRBV19 with TRBJ1-1; D might be TRBD1 (5 bases). CDR3 size: 14 residues. CDR1 is LNHDA and CDR2 is SQIVND in the germline V gene (reference sequence). V was trimmed by 7 bases and J by 1 base, leaving 13 bases between them. Here the CDR3 reads CASTPGGGNTEAFF. DNA of the CDR3: TGTGCCAGTACTCCCGGGGGGGGGAACACTGAAGCTTTCTTT. Using reference TRBV19 and TRBJ1-1 for the parts outside the CDR3, the full variable domain is DGGITQSPKYLFRKEGQNVTLSCEQNLNHDAMYWYRQDPGQGLRLIYYSQIVNDFQKGDIAEGYSVSREKKESFPLTVTSAQKNPTAFYLCASTPGGGNTEAFFGQGTRLTVV.

The chain links TRBV5-6 to TRBJ2-1, with TRBD2 as a possible D gene (6 bases). Germline loops: CDR1 SGHDT, CDR2 YYEEEE. V lost 4 bases, J lost 4 bases, and 15 bases lay in between. CDR3 size: 15 residues. The CDR3 nucleotides are TGTGCCAGCAGCCCCAGGTGGAGGGTTTACAATGAGCAGTTCTTC. Translating gives CASSPRWRVYNEQFF.

V is TRBV30 and J is TRBJ2-3; D gene unclear. Germline V gene data show CDR1 as GTSNPN and CDR2 as SVGIG (reference sequence). V shed 0 bases and J shed 4 bases, with 14 bases lying between them. This CDR3 has 15 residues. CDR3 sequence reads: CAWSVLRSESDTQYF. The CDR3 DNA follows: TGTGCCTGGAGTGTACTGCGGTCGGAATCAGATACGCAGTATTTT.

The chain combines TRBV2 with TRBJ1-6; D unclear. Germline values: CDR1 SNHLY, CDR2 FYNNEI. Trimming stripped 1 base from V and 12 bases from J, with 4 bases between. The CDR3 covers 11 residues. The CDR3 protein is CASSEGRPLHF. CDR3 DNA sequence: TGTGCCAGCAGTGAAGGTCGACCCCTCCACTTT.

This chain uses TRBV21-1 with TRBJ2-2; TRBD2 was called by the table and not checked on the DNA. TRBV21-1 is given as a pseudogene. The CDR3 runs 17 residues. CDR3 nucleotides: TGTGCCAGCAGCATCCCATCCAGGGTGGCGGGGACCGGGGAGCTGTTTTTT. Protein product: CASSIPSRVAGTGELFF.